The 9 T cell receptor beta chains below all came from one sample that was sequenced in a study of low-dose radiotherapy and immunotherapy resistance in tumors. Time point reported: before trial treatment. TRAV- and TRBV-specific primers, spanning alpha and beta chains, primed first-strand cDNA. The PCR that amplified TCRs ran for approximately 18 cycles, relying on a constant-region primer and a V-primer adapter. TCRdb itself ran the reads through MiXCR, one entry per CDR3 protein. The sample has tens of thousands of distinct CDR3 sequences, roughly 30% seen once. The starting material was PBMCs, obtained before treatment. These receptors came from a female donor with ovarian cancer.

In this sample, this clonotype turned up many times. This chain joins TRBV2 and TRBJ2-2; D gene ambiguous. CDR3 size: 13 residues. The V gene lost 6 bases and the J gene lost 7 bases, with 12 bases spanning the gap. Germline V gives CDR1 SNHLY, CDR2 FYNNEI. The CDR3 nucleotides read TGTGCCAGCAGGATGGCCGTTGGCGGGGAGCTGTTTTTT. It is translated as CASRMAVGGELFF.

This clonotype was recorded at least ten times. The chain combines TRBV13 with TRBJ2-7; either TRBD1 or TRBD2 may supply D (5 bases each). V gave up 3 bases and J gave up 2 bases, with 17 bases separating them. The CDR3 consists of 16 residues. Germline lookup yields CDR1 PRHDT and CDR2 FYEKMQ (reference sequence). The CDR3 DNA reads as TGTGCCAGCAGCTTTCTAGCCGGGACGGAACCCTACGAGCAGTACTTC. Amino acid sequence: CASSFLAGTEPYEQYF.

A few counts support this clonotype. V gene TRBV30 combines with J gene TRBJ1-4; D is uncertain. CDR1 and CDR2 from the germline V gene are GTSNPN and SVGIG (reference sequence). The CDR3 is 14 amino acids. V lost 3 bases and J 6 bases, leaving 14 bases between the germline ends. The CDR3 is CAWSSNRVDEKLFF. In DNA, the CDR3 is TGTGCCTGGAGCTCAAATAGGGTGGATGAAAAACTGTTTTTT. The full variable domain, its missing parts supplied by reference TRBV30 and TRBJ1-4, is SQTIHQWPATLVQPVGSPLSLECTVEGTSNPNLYWYRQAAGRGLQLLFYSVGIGQISSEVPQNLSASRPQDRQFILSSKKLLLSDSGFYLCAWSSNRVDEKLFFGSGTQLSVL.

This clonotype was recorded at least ten times. This sequence joins TRBV29-1 and TRBJ2-1, with D tentatively TRBD2 (5 bases). Trimming took 3 bases from V and 0 from J, leaving 9 bases between them. Germline V lookup: CDR1 SQVTM, CDR2 ANQGSEA. CDR3 size: 14 residues. In DNA, the CDR3 is TGCAGCGTTGATTTAGGGAGCTCCTACAATGAGCAGTTCTTC. Its protein is CSVDLGSSYNEQFF.

This clonotype was seen many times. The chain uses TRBV4-3 and TRBJ1-1, with D perhaps matching TRBD1 (5 bases). V lost 3 bases and J lost 11, with 16 bases in between. The CDR3 loop spans 13 amino acids. From germline, CDR1 is LGHNA and CDR2 YSLEER. CDR3 nucleotides: TGCGCCAGCAGCCATACCGGGACGGTTGAGGCTTTCTTT. Its protein product is CASSHTGTVEAFF.

The chain employs TRBV19 and TRBJ2-2; weak D call: TRBD1 (6 bases). V was clipped by 3 bases and J by 1 base, with 24 bases between them. Germline-derived CDR1 and CDR2 are LNHDA and SQIVND (reference sequence). This CDR3 contains 20 residues. The CDR3 DNA follows: TGTGCCAGTAGTATCCTCCTGGACAGAAGCTATTTTGGGAACACCGGGGAGCTGTTTTTT. Translation gives CASSILLDRSYFGNTGELFF.

This clonotype came up a few times. V is TRBV3-1 and J is TRBJ1-6; D unclear. This CDR3 has 16 amino acids. Germline V CDR1 and CDR2: LGHDT, YNNKEL (reference sequence). Trimming took 6 bases from V and 4 from J, leaving 16 bases between them. CDR3 region: CASSRDGGEYNSPLHF. The CDR3 DNA follows: TGTGCCAGCAGTCGAGACGGAGGAGAGTATAATTCACCCCTCCACTTT.

About this clonotype: A read error is the likely source, as a far larger clone sits one nucleotide away. The chain carries TRBV6-1 and TRBJ2-1; D possibly corresponds to TRBD1 (6 bases). The germline CDR1 and CDR2 sequences are MNHNS and SASEGT. CDR3 length equals 12 residues. V gave up 6 bases and J gave up 10 bases, with 13 bases separating them. CDR3 nucleotide sequence: TGTGCCAGCAGCCGAACAGGGAGCGAGCAGTTCTTC. This gives the protein CASSRTGSEQFF.

This clonotype was observed many times. The V call is TRBV6-6, the J call TRBJ2-2; 16 bases fit TRBD2. With 8 bases clipped from V and 3 bases from J, the junction kept 12 bases outside the gene matches. The CDR3 length is 19 residues. CDR1 is MNHNY, CDR2 SVGAGI, per germline (reference sequence). The CDR3 DNA follows: TGTGCCAGCCTATCAATGGGACTAGCGGGGGGGCCGGACACCGGGGAGCTGTTTTTT. Its protein product is CASLSMGLAGGPDTGELFF.